This T cell receptor (beta chain) was found in a study of technical replicates of blood from a handful of donors. Profiled with immunoSEQ multiplex PCR; TCRdb holds only in-frame clones, not every one. Found here are 80,000 or so clones, 95% to 98% of them singletons; the top ten hold 0.2% to 0.25%. The source material was T cells isolated from PBMCs. This clonotype was obtained from a human donor in good health.

The CDR3 region is CASSPATQTYEQYF. CDR3 nucleotide sequence: TGTGCCAGTAGTCCAGCGACCCAAACCTACGAGCAGTACTTC. V and J are TRBV19 and TRBJ2-7; D call uncertain. With 5 bases removed from V and 2 bases from J, the gap between germline ends came to 13 bases. Per germline, CDR1 LNHDA and CDR2 SQIVND (reference sequence). This CDR3 has 14 amino acids.